The 13 T cell receptor beta chains listed next were all sequenced from one sample in a study of T cells after posttransplantation cyclophosphamide. Some clones are missing from TCRdb's copy, which holds only in-frame ones; the method was immunoSEQ multiplex PCR. This repertoire holds about 30,000 clones, and none appear only once. Source material: PBMCs. These receptors came from a woman aged 55-70 years in good health, CMV-negative, and a related stem cell transplant donor.

This clone was seen a few times. The rearrangement links TRBV6-5 to TRBJ2-5; D possibly corresponds to TRBD1 (5 bases). Trimming took 5 bases from V and 3 from J, leaving 16 bases between them. Germline CDR1 is MNHEY and CDR2 is SVGAGI. This CDR3 spans 15 amino acids. The CDR3 loop is CASSRTLDIKETQYF. The CDR3 coding sequence is TGTGCCAGCAGTCGAACCTTGGACATTAAAGAGACCCAGTACTTC.

The sample holds a few counts of this clone. The chain couples TRBV18 to TRBJ2-3, with 7 positions matching TRBD1. The J segment lost 3 bases and the V segment lost 1 base, leaving 4 bases of the junction unmatched. The CDR3 is 15 amino acids. CDR1 and CDR2 from the germline V gene are KGHSH and LQKENI. The CDR3 is CASSPQGAQTDTQYF. CDR3 DNA: TGTGCCAGCTCACCACAGGGGGCGCAAACAGATACGCAGTATTTT.

This clone was recorded a few times. The chain is built from TRBV6-5 and TRBJ2-3; TRBD1 matches at 8 bases. This CDR3 is 14 amino acids long. The J segment lost 6 bases and the V segment lost 6 bases, leaving 8 bases of the junction unmatched. Per germline, CDR1 MNHEY and CDR2 SVGAGI. The CDR3 region has the DNA TGTGCCAGCAGCCTCAGGACAGGGCAGGATACGCAGTATTTT. Its protein product is CASSLRTGQDTQYF.

This clone occurred many times. The rearrangement links TRBV2 to TRBJ1-3, with 8 positions matching TRBD1. J was trimmed by 0 bases and V by 1 base; bases with no gene match: 8. CDR3 size: 18 residues. Germline lookup yields CDR1 SNHLY and CDR2 FYNNEI. The CDR3 DNA sequence: TGTGCCAGCAGTGAAGGTTGGGACAGGCCCAGCTCTGGAAACACCATATATTTT. It is translated as CASSEGWDRPSSGNTIYF.

This clone occurred many times. The chain combines TRBV6-5 with TRBJ1-2, with D perhaps TRBD1 (5 bases). Germline CDR1 reads MNHEY; CDR2 reads SVGAGI. Trimming took 5 bases from V and 8 from J, leaving 15 bases between them. The CDR3 has 13 amino acids. Written as DNA, the CDR3 is TGTGCCAGCAGTAAGAGGGACTCGCGAGGCTACACCTTC. Translation: CASSKRDSRGYTF.

Ten or more counts support this clone. The rearrangement links TRBV5-5 to TRBJ2-1; 8 positions agree with TRBD1. CDR1 SGHKS and CDR2 YYEKEE come from the germline V gene (reference sequence). The junction had 13 bases not matched to a gene; V was cut back by 6 bases and J by 2 bases. The CDR3 runs 17 residues. The CDR3 protein is CASKPGQGSLTYNEQFF. Written as DNA, the CDR3 is TGTGCCAGCAAACCAGGACAGGGCAGTCTCACCTACAATGAGCAGTTCTTC.

This clone was recorded many times. V gene TRBV2 combines with J gene TRBJ1-1, with D maybe TRBD1 (6 bases). V lost 6 bases to trimming and J lost 6 bases, with 20 bases between them. Germline CDR1 is SNHLY and CDR2 is FYNNEI. This CDR3 contains 15 residues. The CDR3 sequence is CASSQTNRESAEAFF. CDR3 bases: TGTGCCAGCAGCCAAACAAACAGGGAATCCGCTGAAGCTTTCTTT.

This clone was picked up many times. V gene TRBV7-2 combines with J gene TRBJ2-4, with 14 positions matching TRBD2. This CDR3 is 16 amino acids long. Germline V gives CDR1 SGHTA, CDR2 FQGNSA. V gave up 5 bases and J gave up 6 bases; unmatched junction bases: 6. The CDR3 DNA is TGTGCCAGCAGCCAGGGACTAGCGGGAGAAAGAAACATTCAGTACTTC. This codes for CASSQGLAGERNIQYF.

This clone appeared many times. The chain uses TRBV28 and TRBJ1-2; maybe TRBD1 (6 bases). Germline lookup yields CDR1 MDHEN and CDR2 SYDVKM. With 3 bases removed from V and 6 bases from J, the gap between germline ends came to 14 bases. There are 14 residues in the CDR3. CDR3 loop: CASSFRQEWDGYTF. The CDR3 DNA reads as TGTGCCAGCAGTTTTCGACAGGAATGGGATGGCTACACCTTC.

This clone was observed many times. This chain connects TRBV19 to TRBJ2-7, with D perhaps matching TRBD1 (5 bases). The ends were cut back, 5 bases at V and 1 base at J, with 12 bases in the middle. Germline V gene sequence: CDR1 LNHDA, CDR2 SQIVND (reference sequence). This CDR3 is 14 amino acids long. The CDR3 sequence is CASSVQGSSYEQYF. The CDR3 nucleotides are TGTGCCAGTAGTGTTCAGGGTTCGTCCTACGAGCAGTACTTC. Full variable domain (rest looked up from reference TRBV19 and TRBJ2-7): DGGITQSPKYLFRKEGQNVTLSCEQNLNHDAMYWYRQDPGQGLRLIYYSQIVNDFQKGDIAEGYSVSREKKESFPLTVTSAQKNPTAFYLCASSVQGSSYEQYFGPGTRLTVT.

This clone appeared many times. In nucleotides, the CDR3 is TGTGCCAGCAGTTGGTCTATCACTGGGGCCAACGTCCTGACTTTC. Translation: CASSWSITGANVLTF. The gene calls are TRBV5-5 and TRBJ2-6, with no clear D. The CDR3 is 15 amino acids. Germline V gives CDR1 SGHKS, CDR2 YYEKEE (reference sequence). V was shortened by 5 bases and J by 2 bases, with 11 bases between the two germline ends.

This clone was counted at least ten times. An end of the junction differs from the germline gene, which may be a read error. This chain connects TRBV10-1 to TRBJ1-2; D ambiguous. Germline CDR1 WNHNN, CDR2 SYGVQD (reference sequence). This CDR3 is built from 9 residues. CDR3 nucleotide sequence: TGCGCCAGCAGTCCGCAGGCGTTATTC. It translates to CASSPQALF.

The sample holds many counts of this clone. The V gene is TRBV4-3, the J gene TRBJ1-4; D uncertain. Germline V gene data show CDR1 as LGHNA and CDR2 as YSLEER. Trimming stripped 2 bases from V and 1 base from J, with 11 bases between. The length of the CDR3 is 16 residues. The CDR3: CASSQYAVVTNEKLFF. In nucleotides, the CDR3 is TGCGCCAGCAGCCAATACGCCGTAGTAACTAATGAAAAACTGTTTTTT.